The 32 T cell receptor beta chains presented below share a single source sample, sequenced in a study of T cell changes during pregnancy in multiple sclerosis. Data came from immunoSEQ multiplex PCR; TCRdb stores just in-frame clones and leaves some out. The data hold 81,000 or so clones, with about 89% observed a single time. Sequenced here: PBMCs, sampled in the first trimester of pregnancy. The receptors come from a female donor in good health, serving as a control in a pregnancy study. Some clones in this sample may be carry-over from other donors' samples.

The CDR3 here is CASSWERNSGNTIYF. The CDR3 bases are TGCGCCAGCAGTTGGGAGAGGAACTCTGGAAACACCATATATTTT. The V and J genes are TRBV5-1 and TRBJ1-3; no clear D. The germline CDR1 and CDR2 sequences are SGHRS and YFSETQ. The length of the CDR3 is 15 residues. The germline V and J ends were trimmed by 5 bases and 0 bases, with 12 bases remaining between them.

This chain joins TRBV7-9 and TRBJ2-7; D is perhaps TRBD1 (5 bases). V lost 6 bases and J lost 3, with 12 bases in between. This CDR3 is built from 13 residues. Germline CDR1 SEHNR, CDR2 FQNEAQ (reference sequence). The CDR3 protein is CASSPGLYYEQYF. In nucleotides, the CDR3 is TGTGCCAGCAGTCCAGGGCTATACTACGAGCAGTACTTC.

This chain connects TRBV28 to TRBJ1-5; 7 bases match TRBD1. Germline CDR1 is MDHEN and CDR2 is SYDVKM. This CDR3 is built from 14 residues. With 2 bases clipped from V and 6 bases from J, the junction kept 4 bases outside the gene matches. In DNA form, the CDR3 reads TGTGCCAGCAGTTTAAGGGGGCCCAGTCAGCCCCAGCATTTT. It codes for CASSLRGPSQPQHF.

The J gene is TRBJ1-4, the V gene TRBV7-2, with 7 bases matching TRBD1. The V gene end was trimmed by 3 bases and the J gene end by 5 bases; junction bases not matched to a gene: 6. The CDR3 loop spans 15 amino acids. The germline gives CDR1 SGHTA, CDR2 FQGNSA. CDR3 DNA: TGTGCCAGCAGCTTCCCAGGGGGTGTAAATGAAAAACTGTTTTTT. Protein sequence: CASSFPGGVNEKLFF.

This chain joins TRBV6-5 and TRBJ2-2; tentative D call: TRBD1 (6 bases). The CDR3 sequence is 14 residues long. V shed 10 bases and J shed 6 bases, with 18 bases lying between them. Germline V gene sequence: CDR1 MNHEY, CDR2 SVGAGI. For the CDR3, the DNA is TGTGCCACCACCGACAGGACCAAGCCCGGGGAGCTGTTTTTT. This sequence encodes CATTDRTKPGELFF.

The chain recombines TRBV2 with TRBJ2-7, with TRBD2 matching over 7 bases. The CDR3 is made up of 14 amino acids. The germline CDR1 and CDR2 sequences are SNHLY and FYNNEI. Losses at the gene ends were 10 bases for V and 2 bases for J; bases not matched to a gene: 11. CDR3 loop: CATHRDGGTYEQYF. As DNA, the CDR3 is TGTGCCACCCACCGGGACGGGGGGACCTACGAGCAGTACTTC.

J is TRBJ1-6 and V is TRBV5-1; D might be TRBD1 (6 bases). This CDR3 has 14 residues. Trimming took 4 bases from V and 7 from J, leaving 12 bases between them. Germline V gene lookup returns CDR1 SGHRS and CDR2 YFSETQ. This chain's CDR3 is CASSVDRTNSPLHF. Written as DNA, the CDR3 is TGCGCCAGCAGCGTAGACAGGACGAATTCACCCCTCCACTTT.

The chain joins TRBV10-3 to TRBJ2-3; a weak D match, TRBD2 (5 bases). Germline V lookup: CDR1 ENHRY, CDR2 SYGVKD. CDR3 size: 17 residues. The germline V and J ends were trimmed by 6 bases and 0 bases, with 19 bases remaining between them. The CDR3 sequence is CAIRPSTLRASTDTQYF. DNA for the CDR3: TGTGCCATCAGACCCTCCACGTTGAGGGCAAGCACAGATACGCAGTATTTT.

The V and J genes are TRBV5-1 and TRBJ1-1, with no clear D. Deletions cut 4 bases from V and 1 base from J, with 11 bases between. The CDR3 spans 14 residues. Per the germline V gene, CDR1 is SGHRS and CDR2 is YFSETQ. The CDR3: CASSPGISNTEAFF. For the CDR3, the DNA is TGCGCCAGCAGCCCCGGGATCTCGAACACTGAAGCTTTCTTT.

This clone was picked up a small number of times. V and J are TRBV6-1 and TRBJ2-7; TRBD1 aligns across 10 bases. V lost 7 bases, J lost 6 bases, and 6 bases stayed unmatched. The length of the CDR3 is 13 residues. Germline V gives CDR1 MNHNS, CDR2 SASEGT. CDR3 sequence reads: CASNIDRGPEQYF. As DNA, the CDR3 is TGTGCCAGCAACATAGACAGGGGGCCCGAGCAGTACTTC.

The rearrangement links TRBV28 to TRBJ2-2; the D is unclear. CDR3 length: 14 residues. Trimming shortened V by 6 bases and J by 5 bases, and 13 bases separated the two germline ends. Per the germline V gene, CDR1 is MDHEN and CDR2 is SYDVKM. Here the CDR3 reads CASSLKPTTGELFF. The CDR3 region has the DNA TGTGCCAGCAGCCTAAAGCCAACGACCGGGGAGCTGTTTTTT.

The chain recombines TRBV6-6 with TRBJ1-5; 7 bases line up with TRBD1. The CDR3 is 13 residues long. Per germline, CDR1 MNHNY and CDR2 SVGAGI (reference sequence). Trimming cost V 5 bases and J 7 bases; bases outside gene matches: 5. This chain's CDR3 is CASSTTGDQPQHF. The DNA of the CDR3 is TGTGCCAGCAGTACAACAGGGGACCAGCCCCAGCATTTT.

V gene TRBV9 combines with J gene TRBJ2-2; D unclear. V lost 3 bases, J lost 6 bases, and 12 bases lay in between. The length of the CDR3 is 14 residues. Germline CDR1 reads SGDLS; CDR2 reads YYNGEE. The CDR3 loop is CASSAVSAAGELFF. In nucleotides, the CDR3 is TGTGCCAGCAGCGCAGTTTCCGCGGCCGGGGAGCTGTTTTTT.

This clone was seen a single time. V usage is TRBV11-2 and J usage is TRBJ2-1, with TRBD2 identical over 8 bases. Germline V gene data show CDR1 as SGHAT and CDR2 as FQNNGV. The CDR3 runs to 14 residues. V was pared by 5 bases and J by 5 bases, with 5 bases of the junction left unmatched. In DNA, the CDR3 is TGTGCCAGCAGCCAGACACTAGCGGACAATGAGCAGTTCTTC. As protein: CASSQTLADNEQFF.

The V and J genes are TRBV15 and TRBJ1-2, with D perhaps matching TRBD1 (5 bases). Trimming stripped 0 bases from V and 2 bases from J, with 13 bases between. Per germline, CDR1 LNHNV and CDR2 YYDKDF (reference sequence). The CDR3 is 16 amino acids. The DNA of the CDR3 is TGTGCCACCAGCAGAGATATTAGCAGGGCAAACTATGGCTACACCTTC. This codes for CATSRDISRANYGYTF.

V gene TRBV2 combines with J gene TRBJ1-1; D gene unclear. The CDR3 is made up of 14 amino acids. Germline lookup yields CDR1 SNHLY and CDR2 FYNNEI. Trimming cost V 6 bases and J 0 bases, with 11 bases left between them. This CDR3 reads CASRRRLLNTEAFF. CDR3 DNA: TGTGCCAGCAGGAGGAGGTTATTGAACACTGAAGCTTTCTTT.

The CDR3 spells CASSSEGVAFF. For the CDR3, the DNA is TGTGCCAGCAGCTCTGAGGGGGTAGCTTTCTTT. The V and J genes are TRBV7-9 and TRBJ1-1, with D possibly matching TRBD1 (6 bases). From germline, CDR1 is SEHNR and CDR2 FQNEAQ (reference sequence). The CDR3 has 11 residues. V gave up 4 bases and J gave up 10 bases, with 10 bases separating them.

This chain uses TRBV9 with TRBJ2-2, with a weak D call TRBD1 (6 bases). Germline V lookup: CDR1 SGDLS, CDR2 YYNGEE. The CDR3 has 15 amino acids. Trimming removed 2 bases from V and 4 bases from J, with 12 bases in between. The CDR3 DNA sequence: TGTGCCAGCAGCGTCGATACACAGGGCACCGGGGAGCTGTTTTTT. This gives the protein CASSVDTQGTGELFF.

The chain links TRBV4-2 to TRBJ2-5; 7 bases align to TRBD2. The V gene end was trimmed by 4 bases and the J gene end by 3 bases; junction bases not matched to a gene: 8. CDR3 length: 15 residues. Germline V gives CDR1 LGHNA, CDR2 YNFKEQ. CDR3 amino acids: CASSPLVAGEETQYF. DNA of the CDR3: TGTGCCAGCAGCCCCCTGGTCGCGGGGGAAGAGACCCAGTACTTC.

The V gene is TRBV6-1, the J gene TRBJ2-7; possible D gene TRBD1, 5 bases. This CDR3 has 13 residues. Germline CDR1 and CDR2: MNHNS and SASEGT. V was pared by 4 bases and J by 3 bases, with 10 bases between. CDR3 loop: CASSGQRSYEQYF. CDR3 sequence (DNA): TGTGCCAGCAGTGGACAGCGCAGCTACGAGCAGTACTTC.

The chain carries TRBV11-1 and TRBJ2-7, with 8 bases matching TRBD2. This CDR3 spans 16 amino acids. Germline trimming cut 2 bases from V and 7 bases from J; bases unmatched to any gene: 13. The germline CDR1 and CDR2 sequences are SGHAT and FQDESV (reference sequence). The CDR3 DNA reads TGTGCCAGCAGCTTACTCCCGGCGCGGGGGGCCCTTGAGCAGTACTTC. As protein: CASSLLPARGALEQYF.

V usage is TRBV5-1 and J usage is TRBJ2-7, with TRBD1 as a possible D gene (6 bases). Per the germline V gene, CDR1 is SGHRS and CDR2 is YFSETQ. V lost 4 bases and J 1 base, leaving 15 bases between the germline ends. This CDR3 contains 15 residues. The CDR3 nucleotides read TGCGCCAGCAGCCTCGGACAGCCATCATCCTACGAGCAGTACTTC. This sequence encodes CASSLGQPSSYEQYF. The complete variable domain, with remaining parts taken from reference TRBV5-1 and TRBJ2-7, reads KAGVTQTPRYLIKTRGQQVTLSCSPISGHRSVSWYQQTPGQGLQFLFEYFSETQRNKGNFPGRFSGRQFSNSRSEMNVSTLELGDSALYLCASSLGQPSSYEQYFGPGTRLTVT.

The J gene is TRBJ2-2, the V gene TRBV28; TRBD2 is a possible D gene (6 bases). The germline gives CDR1 MDHEN, CDR2 SYDVKM. CDR3 length: 15 residues. V lost 5 bases, J lost 4 bases, and 14 bases lay in between. The CDR3 bases are TGTGCCAGCAGTCAAGTGGCGGGGTTCACCGGGGAGCTGTTTTTT. Translating it yields CASSQVAGFTGELFF.

V and J are TRBV7-2 and TRBJ2-7; D remains ambiguous. V lost 2 bases to trimming and J lost 0 bases, with 8 bases between them. The CDR3 sequence is 14 residues long. Germline values: CDR1 SGHTA, CDR2 FQGNSA. The CDR3 sequence: CASSLKASSYEQYF. As DNA, the CDR3 is TGTGCCAGCAGCTTAAAAGCGAGCTCCTACGAGCAGTACTTC.

This clone was picked up one time. V and J are TRBV28 and TRBJ2-3, with 7 bases aligning to TRBD1. The germline V gene encodes CDR1 MDHEN and CDR2 SYDVKM. V shed 5 bases and J 1 base; nucleotides not matched to a gene: 6. The CDR3 consists of 15 residues. CDR3 amino acids: CASSQTDRGTDTQYF. The CDR3 DNA is TGTGCCAGCAGTCAGACCGACAGGGGCACAGATACGCAGTATTTT.

This chain connects TRBV7-2 to TRBJ2-1, with 7 bases fitting TRBD2. Trimming cost V 7 bases and J 6 bases; bases outside gene matches: 12. Germline-derived CDR1 and CDR2 are SGHTA and FQGNSA. CDR3 length: 15 residues. CDR3: CASTPRVGRGNEQFF. The CDR3 DNA reads TGTGCCAGCACCCCGAGGGTGGGGAGGGGCAATGAGCAGTTCTTC.

This sequence joins TRBV18 and TRBJ1-1; tentative D call: TRBD1 (6 bases). Germline CDR1 and CDR2: KGHSH and LQKENI. V lost 5 bases to trimming and J lost 5 bases, with 15 bases between them. This CDR3 has 14 amino acids. The CDR3 spells CASSSRQAKTEAFF. The CDR3, as DNA: TGTGCCAGCTCATCCCGACAGGCAAAGACTGAAGCTTTCTTT.

The rearrangement joins TRBV5-6 to TRBJ1-1; D uncertain. CDR1 is SGHDT and CDR2 is YYEEEE in the germline V gene. The V end was cut by 4 bases, the J end by 0 bases, with 10 bases between. The CDR3 runs to 14 residues. This chain's CDR3 is CASSPPTLNTEAFF. In DNA, the CDR3 is TGTGCCAGCAGCCCCCCGACACTGAACACTGAAGCTTTCTTT.

J is TRBJ1-4 and V is TRBV29-1; 10 bases are a match to TRBD1. The length of the CDR3 is 14 residues. The V gene's germline CDR1 is SQVTM and CDR2 ANQGSEA. The V and J ends lost 5 bases and 7 bases, in that order; junction bases with no gene match: 7. CDR3 amino acids: CSVRIGQGVEKLFF. CDR3 in DNA: TGCAGCGTTCGTATAGGACAGGGGGTTGAAAAACTGTTTTTT.

The rearrangement uses TRBV6-6 and TRBJ1-1, with D possibly being TRBD1 (6 bases). CDR1 MNHNY and CDR2 SVGAGI come from the germline V gene (reference sequence). V lost 8 bases and J 0 bases, leaving 16 bases between the germline ends. The CDR3 consists of 15 residues. The CDR3 loop reads CASQDPTGMNTEAFF. CDR3 bases: TGTGCCAGCCAAGACCCCACAGGGATGAACACTGAAGCTTTCTTT.

The chain links TRBV7-3 to TRBJ2-7, with 7 bases identical to TRBD2. The CDR3 runs 16 residues. The V gene end was trimmed by 0 bases and the J gene end by 4 bases; junction bases not matched to a gene: 9. CDR1 is SGHTA, CDR2 FQGTGA, per germline. The DNA of the CDR3 is TGTGCCAGCAGCTTAACGGGGCGCGTAGCGGGTTACGAGCAGTACTTC. Its translation is CASSLTGRVAGYEQYF.

The V call is TRBV11-3, the J call TRBJ2-2; D remains ambiguous. The germline gives CDR1 SGHNT, CDR2 YENEEA. V lost 5 bases, J lost 7 bases, and 8 bases lay in between. This CDR3 is 12 amino acids long. In DNA form, the CDR3 reads TGTGCCAGCAGCCTCAGTTACGGGGAGCTGTTTTTT. Its protein product is CASSLSYGELFF.